Following are 31 T cell receptor beta chains from one sample sequenced in a study of metastatic and nonmetastatic thyroid tumors. None of the patients had undergone any treatment ahead of thyroid surgery. TCRdb called clones again from the PCR reads with MiXCR. The sample contains a few thousand clones, 25% to 30% of which appear only once. The sequencing input was tumor tissue. These receptors were collected from a female donor with papillary thyroid cancer or a benign thyroid nodule (not recorded which). Some clones in this sample may be carry-over from other donors' samples.

This clone was seen only a few times. The chain joins TRBV12-3 or TRBV12-4 to TRBJ1-1; D call uncertain. V was trimmed by 5 bases and J by 1 base, leaving 2 bases between them. The CDR3 extends over 11 amino acids. DNA for the CDR3: TGTGCCAGCAGTAAGAACACTGAAGCTTTCTTT. This encodes CASSKNTEAFF.

This clone was seen only a few times. This chain joins TRBV6-1 and TRBJ2-1; unclear D gene. The germline V gene has CDR1 MNHNS and CDR2 SASEGT. The CDR3 spans 14 residues. Trimming cost V 8 bases and J 8 bases, with 19 bases left between them. CDR3 protein: CASSQGTPRDEQFF. The CDR3 nucleotides are TGTGCCAGCTCCCAAGGCACCCCCCGAGATGAGCAGTTCTTC.

This clone appeared a few times. The chain has TRBV6-1 and TRBJ1-2, with D unresolved. The length of the CDR3 is 14 residues. Germline V gene sequence: CDR1 MNHNS, CDR2 SASEGT. Between the trimmed V and J ends, which lost 5 bases and 1 base, there was a span of 11 bases. This CDR3 reads CASSKTRFNYGYTF. The CDR3 DNA is TGTGCCAGCAGTAAGACGAGATTTAACTATGGCTACACCTTC.

V is TRBV10-3 and J is TRBJ1-1; D is undetermined. CDR1 and CDR2 (germline): ENHRY, SYGVKD. CDR3 length: 11 amino acids. The V end was cut by 10 bases, the J end by 8 bases, with 14 bases between. DNA of the CDR3: TGTGCCACCCGAGAACAGACGGAAGCTTTCTTT. Its protein product is CATREQTEAFF.

By frequency in the sample, this clone is medium-sized. The chain carries TRBV5-5 and TRBJ2-1, with a weak D call TRBD2 (7 bases). CDR3 length: 16 amino acids. Germline V lookup: CDR1 SGHKS, CDR2 YYEKEE (reference sequence). With 1 base removed from V and 5 bases from J, the gap between germline ends came to 16 bases. CDR3 bases: TGTGCCAGCAGCTTGACGGCGGGGGCTAGTGACAATGAGCAGTTCTTC. It translates to CASSLTAGASDNEQFF.

This chain joins TRBV20-1 and TRBJ2-2, with D perhaps matching TRBD1 (5 bases). Trimming removed 3 bases at V and 4 bases at J, with 15 bases between. The CDR3 loop spans 15 amino acids. Germline V gene lookup returns CDR1 DFQATT and CDR2 SNEGSKA (reference sequence). The CDR3 region has the DNA TGCAGTGCTAGTCTCGGCAGGGTGGGCACCGGGGAGCTGTTTTTT. Its translation is CSASLGRVGTGELFF.

This sequence joins TRBV3-1 and TRBJ1-5, with D tentatively TRBD1 (5 bases). Germline V gene lookup returns CDR1 LGHDT and CDR2 YNNKEL (reference sequence). Deletions cut 2 bases from V and 6 bases from J, with 11 bases between. The CDR3 is 14 amino acids. This CDR3 is CASSQQGVGQPQHF. The CDR3, as DNA: TGTGCCAGCAGCCAACAGGGAGTGGGTCAGCCCCAGCATTTT.

This clone was observed a single time. The junction shows a germline mismatch at one end, possibly a read error. The CDR3 nucleotides are TGTGCAAGCAGCTTCAATAGGAAAACTGAAGCTTTCTTT. Encoded protein: CASSFNRKTEAFF. This rearrangement joins TRBV6-1 to TRBJ1-1, with no clear D. Germline CDR1 and CDR2: MNHNS and SASEGT. This CDR3 contains 13 residues.

In this sample, this clone turned up a few times. This chain connects TRBV6-1 to TRBJ2-7, with 9 bases aligning to TRBD2. Germline V gene sequence: CDR1 MNHNS, CDR2 SASEGT. The junction had 4 bases not matched to a gene; V was cut back by 7 bases and J by 3 bases. There are 13 residues in the CDR3. The CDR3 loop reads CASKASGVYEQYF. The DNA of the CDR3 is TGTGCCAGCAAGGCTAGCGGGGTCTACGAGCAGTACTTC.

The V call is TRBV12-3 or TRBV12-4, the J call TRBJ2-1, with 8 bases matching TRBD2. The CDR3 totals 13 residues. V lost 9 bases to trimming and J lost 8 bases; unmatched junction nucleotides: 9. CDR3 protein: CASLASGSDEQFF. The DNA of the CDR3 is TGTGCCAGTCTGGCCAGCGGGAGCGATGAGCAGTTCTTC.

This clone is large (0.1 to 1%) in the sample. The V gene is TRBV7-2, the J gene TRBJ2-7; possibly TRBD2 for D (5 bases). The V and J ends lost 5 bases and 4 bases respectively, with 15 bases between them. Germline CDR1 is SGHTA and CDR2 is FQGNSA. This CDR3 region has 14 residues. The CDR3 coding sequence is TGTGCCAGCAGCCAGAGGGAATTGGAGTACGAGCAGTACTTC. Its translation: CASSQRELEYEQYF. Based on the CDR3 plus reference TRBV7-2 and TRBJ2-7, the full variable domain is GAGVSQSPSNKVTEKGKDVELRCDPISGHTALYWYRQSLGQGLEFLIYFQGNSAPDKSGLPSDRFSAERTGGSVSTLTIQRTQQEDSAVYLCASSQRELEYEQYFGPGTRLTVT.

This clone showed up just a few times. The genes are TRBV6-2 or TRBV6-3 and TRBJ2-7, with 8 bases fitting TRBD1. The germline CDR1 and CDR2 sequences are MNHEY and SVGEGT. This CDR3 contains 17 residues. Unmatched junction bases numbered 10, after V lost 0 bases and J lost 3 bases. CDR3 coding DNA: TGTGCCAGCAGTTACTCGAAAGCTTCACAGGGGGGCTACGAGCAGTACTTC. It specifies CASSYSKASQGGYEQYF.

This clone was detected a few times. The gene calls are TRBV19 and TRBJ1-2; D gene ambiguous. The CDR3 has 13 amino acids. Germline V gives CDR1 LNHDA, CDR2 SQIVND (reference sequence). V was cut by 7 bases and J by 7 bases, with 16 bases left in between. The CDR3 sequence is CASTMPTSRGYTF. CDR3 sequence (DNA): TGTGCCAGTACCATGCCGACCTCCCGTGGCTACACCTTC. The complete variable domain, with remaining parts taken from reference TRBV19 and TRBJ1-2, reads DGGITQSPKYLFRKEGQNVTLSCEQNLNHDAMYWYRQDPGQGLRLIYYSQIVNDFQKGDIAEGYSVSREKKESFPLTVTSAQKNPTAFYLCASTMPTSRGYTFGSGTRLTVV.

This sequence joins TRBV30 and TRBJ2-3; D call uncertain. Germline assignment: CDR1 GTSNPN and CDR2 SVGIG (reference sequence). The CDR3 is 11 amino acids. V lost 5 bases to trimming and J lost 6 bases, with 9 bases between them. The CDR3, as DNA: TGTGCCTGGGAGTGGGCGGATACGCAGTATTTT. It is translated as CAWEWADTQYF. Full variable domain (rest looked up from reference TRBV30 and TRBJ2-3): SQTIHQWPATLVQPVGSPLSLECTVEGTSNPNLYWYRQAAGRGLQLLFYSVGIGQISSEVPQNLSASRPQDRQFILSSKKLLLSDSGFYLCAWEWADTQYFGPGTRLTVL.

This clone was detected only a few times. The CDR3 spells CASSLNTDTQYF. The CDR3, as DNA: TGTGCCAGCAGTTTGAACACAGATACGCAGTATTTT. The gene calls are TRBV2 and TRBJ2-3; unclear D gene. The germline V and J ends were trimmed by 5 bases and 2 bases, with 5 bases remaining between them. Germline V lookup: CDR1 SNHLY, CDR2 FYNNEI. The CDR3 spans 12 residues. Filled out from reference TRBV2 and TRBJ2-3, the complete variable domain reads EPEVTQTPSHQVTQMGQEVILRCVPISNHLYFYWYRQILGQKVEFLVSFYNNEISEKSEIFDDQFSVERPDGSNFTLKIRSTKLEDSAMYFCASSLNTDTQYFGPGTRLTVL.

The chain is built from TRBV4-3 and TRBJ2-7, with 11 nucleotides matching TRBD2. CDR3 length equals 16 residues. J lost 4 bases, V lost 4 bases, and 9 bases had no gene match. The germline V gene encodes CDR1 LGHNA and CDR2 YSLEER. CDR3 DNA sequence: TGCGCCAGCAGCCCTCATCCACTAGCGGGAGATTACGAGCAGTACTTC. Protein product: CASSPHPLAGDYEQYF.

This chain connects TRBV5-1 to TRBJ2-7; D is tentatively TRBD1 or TRBD2 (5 bases each). Trimming took 8 bases from V and 2 from J, leaving 14 bases between them. The CDR3 has 13 amino acids. Germline CDR1 reads SGHRS; CDR2 reads YFSETQ. CDR3 in DNA: TGCGCCAGTGCTCCGGGACGGCCCTACGAGCAGTACTTC. Its protein is CASAPGRPYEQYF.

This chain links TRBV6-1 with TRBJ2-5; TRBD2 agrees at 12 bases. Germline V gives CDR1 MNHNS, CDR2 SASEGT. V was pared by 5 bases and J by 2 bases, with 3 bases of the junction left unmatched. The CDR3 is 15 residues long. This CDR3 reads CASSITSGRQETQYF. The CDR3, as DNA: TGTGCCAGCAGTATAACTAGCGGGAGGCAAGAGACCCAGTACTTC.

The chain links TRBV6-5 to TRBJ1-3; TRBD1 aligns across 7 bases. The CDR3 spans 14 residues. V lost 4 bases, J lost 4 bases, and 4 bases stayed unmatched. The germline V gene has CDR1 MNHEY and CDR2 SVGAGI. The CDR3 is CASSSTGRGNTIYF. Here the CDR3 DNA reads TGTGCCAGCAGTTCGACAGGGCGCGGAAACACCATATATTTT.

This clone has a single count. This chain uses TRBV20-1 with TRBJ2-7; 7 bases line up with TRBD2. CDR3 length equals 11 residues. From germline, CDR1 is DFQATT and CDR2 SNEGSKA (reference sequence). The CDR3 protein is CGGLSSYEQYF. DNA of the CDR3: TGCGGGGGACTATCATCCTACGAGCAGTACTTC.

Points on this clone: Sequence at one end of the junction differs from germline and may be a read error. This chain uses TRBV28 with TRBJ2-7; 11 bases map to TRBD2. Germline CDR1 reads MDHEN; CDR2 reads SYDVKM. CDR3 length: 18 residues. The CDR3 loop is CASSSVRQLAGARYDQYF. CDR3 DNA sequence: TGTGCCAGCAGTTCCGTGAGACAACTAGCGGGAGCGAGGTACGATCAGTACTTC.

The V call is TRBV4-1, the J call TRBJ1-2; 7 bases are shared with TRBD1. This CDR3 spans 14 amino acids. CDR1 and CDR2 from the germline V gene are MGHRA and YSYEKL. V dropped 2 bases and J dropped 4; count of bases not matched to a gene: 4. The CDR3 here is CASSQIGTAYGYTF. The CDR3 nucleotides are TGCGCCAGCAGCCAAATTGGGACAGCCTATGGCTACACCTTC.

The rearrangement uses TRBV10-2 and TRBJ2-5; D tentatively fits TRBD1 or TRBD2 (5 bases each). The CDR3 loop spans 15 amino acids. The ends were cut back, 0 bases at V and 5 bases at J, with 13 bases in the middle. The germline CDR1 and CDR2 sequences are WSHSY and SAAADI. This CDR3 is CASSESERGGETQYF. CDR3 nucleotides: TGCGCCAGCAGTGAGTCGGAACGGGGCGGGGAGACCCAGTACTTC.

The chain employs TRBV6-1 and TRBJ1-5, with 10 bases aligning to TRBD1. V lost 3 bases to trimming and J lost 0 bases; unmatched junction nucleotides: 2. CDR3 length equals 16 residues. Germline V gives CDR1 MNHNS, CDR2 SASEGT. CDR3 in DNA: TGTGCCAGCAGTGATGGGACAGGGGATAGCAATCAGCCCCAGCATTTT. This translates into CASSDGTGDSNQPQHF.

There are a few counts of this clone. The CDR3 reads CASSQYTSGGRSYNEQFF. The CDR3 bases are TGCGCCAGCAGCCAATATACTAGCGGGGGACGTTCCTACAATGAGCAGTTCTTC. The J gene is TRBJ2-1, the V gene TRBV4-1, with TRBD2 matching 11 bases. Germline values: CDR1 MGHRA, CDR2 YSYEKL. V shed 2 bases and J 1 base; nucleotides not matched to a gene: 7. The CDR3 spans 18 residues.

V is TRBV6-2 or TRBV6-3 and J is TRBJ2-2, with 13 bases fitting TRBD2. V trimming: 0 bases; J trimming: 2 bases; junction bases outside the gene matches: 6. The CDR3 covers 19 residues. Germline V gene lookup returns CDR1 MNHEY and CDR2 SVGEGT. The DNA for the CDR3 is TGTGCCAGCAGTTACTCGACTAGCGGGGGGTACCCCAACACCGGGGAGCTGTTTTTT. This encodes CASSYSTSGGYPNTGELFF.

The chain recombines TRBV19 with TRBJ1-5, with D possibly TRBD1 on 6 matching bases. The germline gives CDR1 LNHDA, CDR2 SQIVND (reference sequence). V dropped 3 bases and J dropped 3 bases, with 9 bases sitting between them. This CDR3 has 14 amino acids. Here the CDR3 reads CASSIGQSNQPQHF. For the CDR3, the DNA is TGTGCCAGTAGTATCGGACAGTCCAATCAGCCCCAGCATTTT.

This clone was found many times. A much larger clone differs by one base, so this may be a read error. Without the conserved terminal phenylalanine or tryptophan, this CDR3 likely stems from a read error. It is unclear where the CDR3 begins or ends on the DNA, so no DNA is shown, and the CDR3 is as TCRdb lists it. V gene TRBV20-1 combines with J gene TRBJ2-3; the D call of TRBD2 is as the table states it, not checked on the DNA. The length of the CDR3 is 14 amino acids, counting both ends. Germline CDR1 and CDR2: DFQATT and SNEGSKA (reference sequence). CDR3 region: CSAKGLAGVDTQCL.

This chain connects TRBV12-3 or TRBV12-4 to TRBJ1-1, with D unclear. CDR3 size: 13 residues. With 2 bases removed from V and 6 bases from J, the gap between germline ends came to 10 bases. This CDR3 is CASSLSGSPEAFF. The CDR3 region has the DNA TGTGCCAGCAGTTTAAGCGGGTCCCCTGAAGCTTTCTTT.

This clone ranks as large. V usage is TRBV11-2 and J usage is TRBJ1-2; D is ambiguous. V shed 0 bases and J shed 8 bases, with 22 bases lying between them. Germline V gene lookup returns CDR1 SGHAT and CDR2 FQNNGV. This CDR3 contains 17 residues. The CDR3 loop reads CASSLDLRGESSGGYTF. The CDR3 DNA reads as TGTGCCAGCAGCTTAGATCTTCGCGGGGAATCGAGCGGGGGCTACACCTTC.

This clone is medium-sized in the sample. The genes are TRBV11-2 and TRBJ1-1; D not certain. The germline V gene has CDR1 SGHAT and CDR2 FQNNGV. The CDR3 totals 12 residues. V lost 5 bases and J lost 6, with 10 bases in between. This CDR3 is CASSMRDPEAFF. For the CDR3, the DNA is TGTGCCAGCAGCATGAGGGATCCTGAAGCTTTCTTT.